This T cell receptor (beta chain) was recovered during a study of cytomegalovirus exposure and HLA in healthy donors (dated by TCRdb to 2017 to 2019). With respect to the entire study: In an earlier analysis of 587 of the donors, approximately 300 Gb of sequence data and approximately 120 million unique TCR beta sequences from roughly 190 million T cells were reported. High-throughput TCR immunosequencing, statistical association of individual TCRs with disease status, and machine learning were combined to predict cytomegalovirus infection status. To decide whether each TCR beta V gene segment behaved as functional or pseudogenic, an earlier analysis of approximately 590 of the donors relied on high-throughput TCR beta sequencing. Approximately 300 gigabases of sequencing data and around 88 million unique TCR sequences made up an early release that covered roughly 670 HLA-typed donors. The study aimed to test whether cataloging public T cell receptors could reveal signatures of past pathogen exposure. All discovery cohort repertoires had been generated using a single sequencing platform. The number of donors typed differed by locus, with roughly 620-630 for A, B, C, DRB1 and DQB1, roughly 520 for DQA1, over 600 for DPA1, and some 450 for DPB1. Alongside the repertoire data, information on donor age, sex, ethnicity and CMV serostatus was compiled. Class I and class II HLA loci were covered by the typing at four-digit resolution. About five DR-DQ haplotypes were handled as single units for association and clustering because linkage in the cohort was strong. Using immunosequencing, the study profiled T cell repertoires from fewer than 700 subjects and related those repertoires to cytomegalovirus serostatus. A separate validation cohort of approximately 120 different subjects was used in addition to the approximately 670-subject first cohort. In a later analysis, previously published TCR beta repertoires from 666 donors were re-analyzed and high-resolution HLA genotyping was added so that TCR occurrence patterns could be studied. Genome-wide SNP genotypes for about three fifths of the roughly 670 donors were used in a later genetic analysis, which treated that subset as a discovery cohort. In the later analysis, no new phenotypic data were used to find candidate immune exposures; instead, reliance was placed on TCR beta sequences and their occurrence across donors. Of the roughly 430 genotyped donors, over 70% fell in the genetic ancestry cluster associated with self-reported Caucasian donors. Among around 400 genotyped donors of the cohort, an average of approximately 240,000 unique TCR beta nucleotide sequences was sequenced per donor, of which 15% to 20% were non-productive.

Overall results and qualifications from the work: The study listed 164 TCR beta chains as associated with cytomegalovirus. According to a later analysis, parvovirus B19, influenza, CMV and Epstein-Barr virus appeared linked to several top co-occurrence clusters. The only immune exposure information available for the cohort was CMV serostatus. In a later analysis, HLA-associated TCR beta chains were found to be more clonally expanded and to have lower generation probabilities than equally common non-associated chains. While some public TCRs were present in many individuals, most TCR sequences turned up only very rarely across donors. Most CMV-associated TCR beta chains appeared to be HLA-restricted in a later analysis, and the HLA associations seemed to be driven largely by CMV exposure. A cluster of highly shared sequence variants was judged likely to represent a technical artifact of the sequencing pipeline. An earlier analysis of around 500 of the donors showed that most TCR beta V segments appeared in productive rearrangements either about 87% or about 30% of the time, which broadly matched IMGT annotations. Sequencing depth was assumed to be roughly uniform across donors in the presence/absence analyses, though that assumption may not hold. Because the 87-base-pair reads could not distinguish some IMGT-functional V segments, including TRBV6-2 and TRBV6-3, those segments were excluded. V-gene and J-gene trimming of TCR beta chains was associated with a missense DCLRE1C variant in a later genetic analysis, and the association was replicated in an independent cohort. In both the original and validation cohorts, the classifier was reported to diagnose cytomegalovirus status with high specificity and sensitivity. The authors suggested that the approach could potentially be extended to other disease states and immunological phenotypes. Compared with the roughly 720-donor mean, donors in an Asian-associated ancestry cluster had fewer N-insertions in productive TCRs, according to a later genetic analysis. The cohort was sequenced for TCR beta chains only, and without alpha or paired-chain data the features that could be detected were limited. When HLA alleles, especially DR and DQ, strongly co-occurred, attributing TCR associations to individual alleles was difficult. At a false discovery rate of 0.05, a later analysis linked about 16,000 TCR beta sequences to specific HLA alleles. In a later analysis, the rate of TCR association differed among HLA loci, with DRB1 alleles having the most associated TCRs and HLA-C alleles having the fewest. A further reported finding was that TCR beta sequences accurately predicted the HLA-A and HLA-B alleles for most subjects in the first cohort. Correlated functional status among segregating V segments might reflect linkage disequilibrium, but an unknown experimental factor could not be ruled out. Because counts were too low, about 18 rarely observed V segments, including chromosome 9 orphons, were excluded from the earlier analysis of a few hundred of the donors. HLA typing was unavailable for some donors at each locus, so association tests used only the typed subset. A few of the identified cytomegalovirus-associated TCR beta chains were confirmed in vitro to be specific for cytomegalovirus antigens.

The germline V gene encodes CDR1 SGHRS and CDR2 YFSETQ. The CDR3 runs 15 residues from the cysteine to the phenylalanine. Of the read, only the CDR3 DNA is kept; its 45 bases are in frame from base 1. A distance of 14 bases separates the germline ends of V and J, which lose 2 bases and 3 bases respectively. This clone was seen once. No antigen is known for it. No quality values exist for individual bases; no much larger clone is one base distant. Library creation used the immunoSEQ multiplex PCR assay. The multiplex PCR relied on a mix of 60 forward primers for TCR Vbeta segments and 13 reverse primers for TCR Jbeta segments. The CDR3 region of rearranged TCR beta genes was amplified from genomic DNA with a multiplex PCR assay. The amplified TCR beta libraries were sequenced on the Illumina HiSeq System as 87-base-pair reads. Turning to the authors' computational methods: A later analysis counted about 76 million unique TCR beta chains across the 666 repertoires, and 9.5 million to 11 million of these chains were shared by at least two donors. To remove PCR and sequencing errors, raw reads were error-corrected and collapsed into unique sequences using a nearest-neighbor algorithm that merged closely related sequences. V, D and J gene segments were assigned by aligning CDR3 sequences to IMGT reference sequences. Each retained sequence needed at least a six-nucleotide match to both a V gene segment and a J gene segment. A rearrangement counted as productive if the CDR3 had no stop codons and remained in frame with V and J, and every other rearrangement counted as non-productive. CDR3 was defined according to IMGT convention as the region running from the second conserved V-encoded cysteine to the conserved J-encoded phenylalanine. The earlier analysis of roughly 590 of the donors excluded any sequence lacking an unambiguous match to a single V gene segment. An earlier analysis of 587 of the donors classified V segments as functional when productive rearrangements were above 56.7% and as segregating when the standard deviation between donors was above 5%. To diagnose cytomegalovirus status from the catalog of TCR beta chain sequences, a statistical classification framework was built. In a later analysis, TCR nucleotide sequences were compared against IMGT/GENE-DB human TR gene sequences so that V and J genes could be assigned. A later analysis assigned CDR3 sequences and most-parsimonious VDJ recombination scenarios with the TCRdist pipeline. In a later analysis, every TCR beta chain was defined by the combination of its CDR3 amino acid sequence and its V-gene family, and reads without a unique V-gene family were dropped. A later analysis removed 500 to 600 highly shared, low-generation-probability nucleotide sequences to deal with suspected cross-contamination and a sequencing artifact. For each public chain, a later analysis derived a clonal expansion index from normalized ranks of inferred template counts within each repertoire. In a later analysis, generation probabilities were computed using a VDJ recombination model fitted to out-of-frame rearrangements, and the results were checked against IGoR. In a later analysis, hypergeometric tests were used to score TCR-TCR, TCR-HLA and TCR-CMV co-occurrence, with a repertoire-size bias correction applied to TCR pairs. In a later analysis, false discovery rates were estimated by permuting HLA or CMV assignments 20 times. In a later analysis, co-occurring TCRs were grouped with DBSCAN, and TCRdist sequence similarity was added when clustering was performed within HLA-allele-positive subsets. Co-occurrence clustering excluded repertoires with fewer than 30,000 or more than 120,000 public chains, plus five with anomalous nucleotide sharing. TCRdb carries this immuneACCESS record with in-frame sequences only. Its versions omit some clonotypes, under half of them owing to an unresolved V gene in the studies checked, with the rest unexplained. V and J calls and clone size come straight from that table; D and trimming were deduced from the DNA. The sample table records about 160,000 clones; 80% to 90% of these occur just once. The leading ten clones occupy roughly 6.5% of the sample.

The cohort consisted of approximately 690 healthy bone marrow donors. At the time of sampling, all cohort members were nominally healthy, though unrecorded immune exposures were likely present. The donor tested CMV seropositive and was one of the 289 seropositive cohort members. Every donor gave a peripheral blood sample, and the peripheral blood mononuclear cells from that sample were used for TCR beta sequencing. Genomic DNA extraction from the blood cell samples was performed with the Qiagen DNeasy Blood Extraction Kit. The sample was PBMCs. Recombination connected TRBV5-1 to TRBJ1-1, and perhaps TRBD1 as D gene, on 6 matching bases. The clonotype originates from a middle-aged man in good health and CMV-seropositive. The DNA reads TGCGCCAGCAGCTTTCGGGGAGAGGGGGACACTGAAGCTTTCTTT. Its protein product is CASSFRGEGDTEAFF.